The source of this TCR beta chain is a study of shared clonotypes between healthy human individuals. Study conclusions and caveats: Clonotypes shared by all four sorted-subset donors had higher generation probabilities than non-shared clonotypes.

Comments on this clone: No antigen is known for it.

There are 15 residues in the CDR3. V lost 1 base, J lost 0 bases, and 7 bases lay in between. The V gene's germline CDR1 is SGDLS and CDR2 YYNGEE. TCRdb's table, derived via immunoSEQ multiplex PCR, lists solely in-frame clones and lacks some. The top ten hold more than 0.1% of the sample, which has 2 million to 2.5 million clones, 95% seen once. V usage is TRBV9 and J usage is TRBJ1-4; D is uncertain. The sequencing input was naive CD4+ T cells sorted from blood. Subset indicated: CD45RA+ positively selected. This clonotype was obtained from a man between 18 and 29 years old in good health. Here the CDR3 reads CASSVSPATNEKLFF. CDR3 DNA sequence: TGTGCCAGCAGCGTATCCCCGGCAACTAATGAAAAACTGTTTTTT.